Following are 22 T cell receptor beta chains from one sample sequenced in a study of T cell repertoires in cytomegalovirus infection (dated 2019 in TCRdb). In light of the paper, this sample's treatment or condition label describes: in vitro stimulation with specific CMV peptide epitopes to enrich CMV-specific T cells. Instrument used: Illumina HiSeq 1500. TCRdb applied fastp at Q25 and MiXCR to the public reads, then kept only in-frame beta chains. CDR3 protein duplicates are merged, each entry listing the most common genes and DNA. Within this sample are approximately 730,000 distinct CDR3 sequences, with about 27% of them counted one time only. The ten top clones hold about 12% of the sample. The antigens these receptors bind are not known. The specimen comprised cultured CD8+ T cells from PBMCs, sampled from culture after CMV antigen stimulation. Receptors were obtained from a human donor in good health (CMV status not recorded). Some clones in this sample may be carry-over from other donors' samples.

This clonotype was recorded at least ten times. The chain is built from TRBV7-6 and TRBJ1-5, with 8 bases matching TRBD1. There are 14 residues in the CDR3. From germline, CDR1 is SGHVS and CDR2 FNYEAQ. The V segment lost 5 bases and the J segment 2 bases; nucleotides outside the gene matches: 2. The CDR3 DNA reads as TGTGCCAGCAGCCAGACAGGGGGCAATCAGCCCCAGCATTTT. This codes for CASSQTGGNQPQHF.

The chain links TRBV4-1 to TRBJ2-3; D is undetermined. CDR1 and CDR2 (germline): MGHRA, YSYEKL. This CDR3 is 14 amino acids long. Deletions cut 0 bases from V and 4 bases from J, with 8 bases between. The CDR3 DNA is TGCGCCAGCAGCCAAGAGGATAGCCCAGATACGCAGTATTTT. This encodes CASSQEDSPDTQYF.

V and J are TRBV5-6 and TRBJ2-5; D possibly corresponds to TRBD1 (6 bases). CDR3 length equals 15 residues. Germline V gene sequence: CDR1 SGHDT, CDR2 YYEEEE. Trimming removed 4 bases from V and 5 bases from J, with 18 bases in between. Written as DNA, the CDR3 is TGTGCCAGCAGCGCCGGGACAAACGTACGGGAGACCCAGTACTTC. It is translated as CASSAGTNVRETQYF.

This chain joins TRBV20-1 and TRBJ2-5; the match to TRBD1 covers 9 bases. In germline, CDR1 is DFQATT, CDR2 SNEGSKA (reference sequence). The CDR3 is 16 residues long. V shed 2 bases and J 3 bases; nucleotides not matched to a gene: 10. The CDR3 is CSARLSGTGPKETQYF. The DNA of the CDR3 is TGCAGTGCTAGACTCTCCGGGACAGGGCCTAAAGAGACCCAGTACTTC.

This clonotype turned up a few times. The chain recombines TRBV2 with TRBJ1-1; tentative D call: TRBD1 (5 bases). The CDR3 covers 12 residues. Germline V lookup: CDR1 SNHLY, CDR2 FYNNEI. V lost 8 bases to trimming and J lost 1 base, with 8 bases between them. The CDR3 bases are TGTGCCAGCGGGGCCCGGAACACTGAAGCTTTCTTT. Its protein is CASGARNTEAFF.

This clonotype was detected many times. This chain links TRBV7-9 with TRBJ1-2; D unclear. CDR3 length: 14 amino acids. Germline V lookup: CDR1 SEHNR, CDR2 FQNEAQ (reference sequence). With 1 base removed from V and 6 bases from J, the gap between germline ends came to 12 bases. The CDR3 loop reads CASSLEGISDGYTF. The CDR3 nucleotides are TGTGCCAGCAGCTTAGAAGGAATCAGTGATGGCTACACCTTC.

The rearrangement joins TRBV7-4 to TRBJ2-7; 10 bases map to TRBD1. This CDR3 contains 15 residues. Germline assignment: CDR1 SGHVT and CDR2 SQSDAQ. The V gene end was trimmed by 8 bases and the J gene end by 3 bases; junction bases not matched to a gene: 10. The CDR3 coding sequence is TGTGCCAGCCTTAGAATGAGGACAGGGGGCTACGAGCAGTACTTC. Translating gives CASLRMRTGGYEQYF. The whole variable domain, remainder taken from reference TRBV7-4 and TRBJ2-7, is GAGVSQSPRYKVAKRGRDVALRCDSISGHVTLYWYRQTLGQGSEVLTYSQSDAQRDKSGRPSGRFSAERPERSVSTLKIQRTEQGDSAVYLCASLRMRTGGYEQYFGPGTRLTVT.

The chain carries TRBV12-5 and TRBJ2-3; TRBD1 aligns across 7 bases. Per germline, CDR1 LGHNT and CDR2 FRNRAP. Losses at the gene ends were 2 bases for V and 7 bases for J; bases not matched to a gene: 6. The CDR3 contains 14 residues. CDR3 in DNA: TGTGCTAGTGGTTTGTATACAGGGGACAATACGCAGTATTTT. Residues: CASGLYTGDNTQYF.

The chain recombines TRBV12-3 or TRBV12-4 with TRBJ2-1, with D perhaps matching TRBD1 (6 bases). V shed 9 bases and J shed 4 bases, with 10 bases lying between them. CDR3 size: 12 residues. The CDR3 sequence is CASGTPYNEQFF. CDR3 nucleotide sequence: TGTGCCAGTGGGACACCTTACAATGAGCAGTTCTTC.

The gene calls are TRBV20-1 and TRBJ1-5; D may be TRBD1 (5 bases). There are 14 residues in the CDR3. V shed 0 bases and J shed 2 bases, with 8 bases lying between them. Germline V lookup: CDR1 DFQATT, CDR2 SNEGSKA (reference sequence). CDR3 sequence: CSARDTTGNQPQHF. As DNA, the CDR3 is TGCAGTGCTAGAGATACGACAGGCAATCAGCCCCAGCATTTT.

CDR3 region: CASSYSRDRTNYGYTF. The CDR3 DNA is TGTGCCAGCAGTTACTCGAGAGACAGAACGAACTATGGCTACACCTTC. The chain carries TRBV6-5 and TRBJ1-2; maybe TRBD1 (5 bases). V was clipped by 0 bases and J by 2 bases, with 13 bases between them. Germline V gene sequence: CDR1 MNHEY, CDR2 SVGAGI. This CDR3 region has 16 residues.

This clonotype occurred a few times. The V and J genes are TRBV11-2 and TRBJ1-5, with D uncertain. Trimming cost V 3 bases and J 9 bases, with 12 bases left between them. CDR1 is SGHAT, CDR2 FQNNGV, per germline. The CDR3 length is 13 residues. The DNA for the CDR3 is TGTGCCAGCAGCTTGGGGTTAGGGCGGCCCCAGCATTTT. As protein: CASSLGLGRPQHF. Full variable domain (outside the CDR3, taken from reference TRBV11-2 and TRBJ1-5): EAGVAQSPRYKIIEKRQSVAFWCNPISGHATLYWYQQILGQGPKLLIQFQNNGVVDDSQLPKDRFSAERLKGVDSTLKIQPAKLEDSAVYLCASSLGLGRPQHFGDGTRLSIL.

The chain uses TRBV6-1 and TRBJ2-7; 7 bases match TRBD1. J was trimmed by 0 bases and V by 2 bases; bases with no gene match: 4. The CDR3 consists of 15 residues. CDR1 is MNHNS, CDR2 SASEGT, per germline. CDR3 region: CASSEIQGVSYEQYF. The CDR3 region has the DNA TGTGCCAGCAGTGAAATTCAGGGGGTCTCCTACGAGCAGTACTTC.

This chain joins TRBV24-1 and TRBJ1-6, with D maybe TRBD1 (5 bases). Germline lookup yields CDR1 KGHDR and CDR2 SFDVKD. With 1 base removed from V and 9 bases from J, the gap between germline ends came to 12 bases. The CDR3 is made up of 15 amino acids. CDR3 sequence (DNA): TGTGCCACCAGTGATTTAAGGGACCAACTTTCACCCCTCCACTTT. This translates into CATSDLRDQLSPLHF.

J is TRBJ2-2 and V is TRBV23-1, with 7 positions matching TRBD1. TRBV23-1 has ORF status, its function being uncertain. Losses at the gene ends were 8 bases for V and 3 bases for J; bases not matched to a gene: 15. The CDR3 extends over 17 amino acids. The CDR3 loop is CASRIKRGQEHTGELFF. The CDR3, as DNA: TGCGCCAGCCGTATCAAAAGAGGACAGGAGCACACCGGGGAGCTGTTTTTT.

The chain's CDR3 is CASTPYRENQPQHF. CDR3 coding DNA: TGTGCCAGTACCCCATACAGGGAGAATCAGCCCCAGCATTTT. The chain uses TRBV19 and TRBJ1-5; perhaps TRBD1 as D (6 bases). V lost 7 bases and J 4 bases, leaving 14 bases between the germline ends. CDR3 size: 14 residues. The germline gives CDR1 LNHDA, CDR2 SQIVND (reference sequence).

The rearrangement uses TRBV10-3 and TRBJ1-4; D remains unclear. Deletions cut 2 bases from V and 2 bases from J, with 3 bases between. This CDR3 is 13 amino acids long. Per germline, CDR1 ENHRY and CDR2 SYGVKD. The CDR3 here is CAISEATNEKLFF. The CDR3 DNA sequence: TGTGCCATCAGTGAGGCCACTAATGAAAAACTGTTTTTT.

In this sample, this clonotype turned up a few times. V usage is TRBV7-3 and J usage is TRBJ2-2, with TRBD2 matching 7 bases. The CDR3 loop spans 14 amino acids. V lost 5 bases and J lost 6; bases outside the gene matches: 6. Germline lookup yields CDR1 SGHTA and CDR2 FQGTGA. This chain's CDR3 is CASSPRDYSGELFF. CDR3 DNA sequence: TGTGCCAGCAGCCCCCGGGACTACTCCGGGGAGCTGTTTTTT. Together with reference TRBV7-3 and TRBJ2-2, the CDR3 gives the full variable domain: GAGVSQTPSNKVTEKGKYVELRCDPISGHTALYWYRQSLGQGPEFLIYFQGTGAADDSGLPNDRFFAVRPEGSVSTLKIQRTERGDSAVYLCASSPRDYSGELFFGEGSRLTVL.

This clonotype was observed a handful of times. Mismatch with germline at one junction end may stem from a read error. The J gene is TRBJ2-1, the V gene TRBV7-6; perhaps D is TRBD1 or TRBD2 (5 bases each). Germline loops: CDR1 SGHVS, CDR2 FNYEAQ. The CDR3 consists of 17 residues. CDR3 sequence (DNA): TGTGCCAGCCCAGGGACGCCGATGGCTTACAATTACAGTGAGCAGTTCTTC. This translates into CASPGTPMAYNYSEQFF.

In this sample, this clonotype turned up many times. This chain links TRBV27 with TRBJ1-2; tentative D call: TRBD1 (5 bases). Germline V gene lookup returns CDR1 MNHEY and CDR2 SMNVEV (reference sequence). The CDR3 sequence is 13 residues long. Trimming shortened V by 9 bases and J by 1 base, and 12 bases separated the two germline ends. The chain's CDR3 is CASSAQGNYGYTF. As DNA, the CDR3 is TGTGCCAGTTCAGCGCAGGGTAACTATGGCTACACCTTC.

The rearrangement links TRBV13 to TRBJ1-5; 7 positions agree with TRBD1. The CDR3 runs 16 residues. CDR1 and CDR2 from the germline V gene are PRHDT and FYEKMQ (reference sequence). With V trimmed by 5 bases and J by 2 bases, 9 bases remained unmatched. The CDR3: CASSVRGRIGNQPQHF. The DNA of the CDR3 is TGTGCCAGCAGCGTTAGGGGGCGTATTGGCAATCAGCCCCAGCATTTT. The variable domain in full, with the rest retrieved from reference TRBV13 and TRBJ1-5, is AAGVIQSPRHLIKEKRETATLKCYPIPRHDTVYWYQQGPGQDPQFLISFYEKMQSDKGSIPDRFSAQQFSDYHSELNMSSLELGDSALYFCASSVRGRIGNQPQHFGDGTRLSIL.

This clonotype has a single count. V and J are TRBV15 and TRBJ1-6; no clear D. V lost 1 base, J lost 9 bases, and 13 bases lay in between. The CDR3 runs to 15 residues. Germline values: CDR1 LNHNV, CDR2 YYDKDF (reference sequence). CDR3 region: CATSRGTSTGSPLHF. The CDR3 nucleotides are TGTGCCACCAGCAGAGGCACGTCGACGGGTTCACCCCTCCACTTT.